The 27 T cell receptor beta chains below were found in one sample sequenced in a study of read filtering for tumor transcriptome and immune sequencing. This library used roughly 400 ng RNA and molecular barcoded adaptors spanning alpha/delta and beta/gamma chains. TCRdb redid the calling of the reads with MiXCR, one entry per CDR3 protein. This table has 37,000 or so distinct CDR3 sequences, roughly an eighth appearing once. The sequencing sample was made of a population of CD138-negative cells sorted from bone marrow. These TCRs come from a donor aged 40 or over with multiple myeloma.

Comments on this clonotype: The junction departs from the called germline gene at one end, perhaps through a read error. This chain uses TRBV6-6 with TRBJ1-4; D is unresolved. The CDR3 has 14 residues. Germline lookup yields CDR1 MNHNY and CDR2 SVGAGI (reference sequence). The CDR3 DNA is TGTGCCGGCACCGAGGCCTCGGCGAGTGAAAAACCGTTTTTT. Its translation is CAGTEASASEKPFF.

This clonotype was recorded many times. The rearrangement links TRBV6-1 to TRBJ1-1; D is unresolved. CDR1 is MNHNS, CDR2 SASEGT, per germline. V was pared by 2 bases and J by 1 base, with 11 bases between. CDR3 length equals 15 residues. CDR3 nucleotide sequence: TGTGCCAGCAGTGAAACCCTTCCTGGGAACACTGAAGCTTTCTTT. As protein: CASSETLPGNTEAFF.

This clonotype has ten or more counts. This chain uses TRBV29-1 with TRBJ2-7, with no clear D. The CDR3 contains 14 residues. Germline CDR1 reads SQVTM; CDR2 reads ANQGSEA. V shed 7 bases and J shed 5 bases, with 21 bases lying between them. The DNA of the CDR3 is TGCAGCGCTACCCTGGCCACTGTTTCGAACGAGCAGTACTTC. Amino acids: CSATLATVSNEQYF.

This clonotype came up a few times. A much larger clonotype is one base distant, so this may be a read error. The chain employs TRBV20-1 and TRBJ2-3; 12 nucleotides match TRBD2. The CDR3 totals 15 residues. The germline CDR1 and CDR2 sequences are DFQATT and SNEGSKA (reference sequence). The CDR3 here is CIATHGLAGSDTQYF. As DNA, the CDR3 is TGCATTGCAACACACGGACTAGCGGGATCGGATACGCAGTATTTT.

This clonotype has a count of ten or more. CDR3 sequence reads: CAASGQGNTGELFF. The CDR3 DNA sequence: TGTGCCGCCTCGGGGCAGGGGAACACCGGGGAGCTGTTTTTT. This rearrangement joins TRBV19 to TRBJ2-2; the D gene could be TRBD1 or TRBD2 (5 bases each). Germline CDR1 is LNHDA and CDR2 is SQIVND (reference sequence). The length of the CDR3 is 14 residues. Trimming left V 11 bases short and J 1 base short, with 14 bases between.

This clonotype has only a few counts. The genes are TRBV6-1 and TRBJ2-7; D gene unclear. Germline V gene lookup returns CDR1 MNHNS and CDR2 SASEGT. V was cut by 4 bases and J by 2 bases, with 3 bases left in between. This CDR3 spans 11 amino acids. Here the CDR3 reads CASSATYEQYF. The CDR3 DNA follows: TGTGCCAGCAGTGCAACCTACGAGCAGTACTTC.

This clonotype was observed at least ten times. The rearrangement uses TRBV5-8 and TRBJ2-4; D is ambiguous. Between the trimmed V and J ends, which lost 0 bases and 5 bases, there was a span of 15 bases. There are 16 residues in the CDR3. The germline CDR1 and CDR2 sequences are SGHTS and YDEGEE. CDR3 coding DNA: TGTGCCAGCAGCTTGGCCAGTGCGGTTGACCAAAACATTCAGTACTTC. Translation gives CASSLASAVDQNIQYF.

V gene TRBV5-5 combines with J gene TRBJ2-3, with D hard to call. From germline, CDR1 is SGHKS and CDR2 YYEKEE (reference sequence). The V end was cut by 7 bases, the J end by 6 bases, with 18 bases between. The CDR3 is 14 residues long. The CDR3 region has the DNA TGTGCCAGCCGCGAAAGTATAAACCCGGATACGCAGTATTTT. Translating gives CASRESINPDTQYF.

This clonotype was seen repeatedly, ten times or more. This rearrangement joins TRBV29-1 to TRBJ2-3; D might be TRBD1 or TRBD2, each matching 6 bases. The germline gives CDR1 SQVTM, CDR2 ANQGSEA. V was shortened by 0 bases and J by 8 bases, with 18 bases between the two germline ends. This CDR3 comprises 15 residues. The CDR3 spells CSVEEWGAASGTQYF. CDR3 coding DNA: TGCAGCGTTGAAGAGTGGGGGGCGGCCTCTGGTACGCAGTATTTT.

Worth noting for this clonotype: This is likely an artifact of a read error, given a far larger clone one base away. The gene calls are TRBV11-3 and TRBJ2-1; possible D gene TRBD2, 6 bases. Germline CDR1 reads SGHNT; CDR2 reads YENEEA. The CDR3 extends over 14 amino acids. The DNA for the CDR3 is TGTGCCAGCGGGCGAGCGGGTTTCTACAGTGAGCAGTTCTTC. Its translation: CASGRAGFYSEQFF.

On this clonotype itself: A much more abundant neighbour one base away suggests this may be a read error. The chain combines TRBV2 with TRBJ1-5; D is undetermined. This CDR3 comprises 14 residues. Trimming removed 6 bases at V and 3 bases at J, with 12 bases between. The germline V gene encodes CDR1 SNHLY and CDR2 FYNNEI. CDR3 in amino acids: CASRQFRVNQPQHF. The CDR3 DNA reads TGTGCCAGCAGACAATTCCGTGTCAATCAGCCCCAGCATTTT.

Within the sample, this clonotype is medium-sized. The V and J genes are TRBV6-6 and TRBJ2-7, with TRBD1 matching 7 bases. V was clipped by 4 bases and J by 7 bases; unmatched bases: 16. The CDR3 is 16 residues long. From germline, CDR1 is MNHNY and CDR2 SVGAGI (reference sequence). CDR3 loop: CASSFDRVPREEEQYF. CDR3 DNA: TGTGCCAGCAGTTTTGACAGGGTCCCAAGGGAAGAAGAGCAGTACTTC.

This clonotype showed up many times. V and J are TRBV6-1 and TRBJ2-3, with 9 bases identical to TRBD1. The CDR3 totals 19 residues. Trimming removed 2 bases from V and 3 bases from J; junction bases left unmatched: 15. Germline CDR1 is MNHNS and CDR2 is SASEGT. The CDR3 spells CASSERGTGTGKGTDTQYF. For the CDR3, the DNA is TGTGCCAGCAGTGAAAGAGGGACCGGGACAGGGAAAGGAACAGATACGCAGTATTTT.

The J gene is TRBJ2-1, the V gene TRBV7-6; no clear D gene. This CDR3 spans 15 amino acids. V dropped 5 bases and J dropped 3 bases, with 14 bases sitting between them. Germline loops: CDR1 SGHVS, CDR2 FNYEAQ. The CDR3 sequence: CASSPEVSGYNEQFF. The CDR3 DNA sequence: TGTGCCAGCAGCCCTGAGGTGAGTGGCTACAATGAGCAGTTCTTC.

This clonotype was recorded at least ten times. The chain uses TRBV29-1 and TRBJ1-1; 11 bases fit TRBD1. There are 13 residues in the CDR3. V lost 6 bases, J lost 7 bases, and 7 bases stayed unmatched. The germline V gene encodes CDR1 SQVTM and CDR2 ANQGSEA. CDR3 in amino acids: CSVGQGGFGEAFF. CDR3 nucleotides: TGCAGCGTGGGACAGGGGGGATTTGGTGAAGCTTTCTTT.

The table lists this clonotype with many counts. The chain joins TRBV6-2 or TRBV6-3 to TRBJ2-5; TRBD1 might be the D (6 bases). The CDR3 loop spans 13 amino acids. Trimming stripped 5 bases from V and 1 base from J, with 8 bases between. Germline CDR1 reads MNHEY; CDR2 reads SVGEGT. CDR3 amino acids: CASSRQAQETQYF. In DNA, the CDR3 is TGTGCCAGCAGTCGACAGGCCCAAGAGACCCAGTACTTC.

The table lists this clonotype with many counts. J is TRBJ2-1 and V is TRBV18, with D possibly being TRBD2 (5 bases). Trimming removed 3 bases at V and 2 bases at J, with 11 bases between. The CDR3 length is 15 residues. Germline assignment: CDR1 KGHSH and CDR2 LQKENI. The CDR3 coding sequence is TGTGCCAGCTCACCGAGCGGCTACGCCTACAATGAGCAGTTCTTC. Amino acids: CASSPSGYAYNEQFF.

This clonotype was seen many times. The CDR3 sequence is CSAREGTGLSGELFF. DNA for the CDR3: TGCAGTGCTAGAGAGGGGACAGGGCTATCCGGGGAGCTGTTTTTT. This sequence joins TRBV20-1 and TRBJ2-2, with TRBD1 identical over 9 bases. CDR1 is DFQATT and CDR2 is SNEGSKA in the germline V gene (reference sequence). The CDR3 loop spans 15 amino acids. V dropped 0 bases and J dropped 6; count of bases not matched to a gene: 5.

This clonotype was seen at least ten times. The J gene is TRBJ2-6, the V gene TRBV6-5; TRBD1 agrees at 8 bases. Trimming removed 7 bases from V and 0 bases from J; junction bases left unmatched: 8. Germline V CDR1 and CDR2: MNHEY, SVGAGI. There are 17 residues in the CDR3. The CDR3 loop is CASTPTGASSGANVLTF. The DNA for the CDR3 is TGTGCCAGCACCCCGACAGGGGCAAGCTCTGGGGCCAACGTCCTGACTTTC.

There are a few counts of this clonotype. This chain connects TRBV2 to TRBJ1-2, with 8 bases matching TRBD1. With 2 bases clipped from V and 3 bases from J, the junction kept 2 bases outside the gene matches. The CDR3 is made up of 14 amino acids. Looked up from germline, CDR1 is SNHLY and CDR2 is FYNNEI. Here the CDR3 reads CASSEMGQDYGYTF. The CDR3 coding sequence is TGTGCCAGCAGTGAAATGGGACAGGACTATGGCTACACCTTC.

This clonotype was counted many times. V and J are TRBV6-5 and TRBJ2-5; D uncertain. This CDR3 comprises 13 residues. In germline, CDR1 is MNHEY, CDR2 SVGAGI. Trimming left V 5 bases short and J 4 bases short, with 11 bases between. The CDR3 reads CASSRAPGETQYF. The DNA of the CDR3 is TGTGCCAGCAGTAGGGCCCCGGGAGAGACCCAGTACTTC.

In this sample, this clonotype turned up many times. The rearrangement uses TRBV19 and TRBJ1-5; no definite D call. The CDR3 contains 14 residues. Trimming cost V 5 bases and J 3 bases, with 11 bases left between them. Germline CDR1 is LNHDA and CDR2 is SQIVND (reference sequence). The CDR3 loop is CASSLRRLNQPQHF. In DNA form, the CDR3 reads TGTGCCAGTAGTCTCCGACGGCTCAATCAGCCCCAGCATTTT.

In this sample, this clonotype turned up many times. This rearrangement joins TRBV3-1 to TRBJ2-1; 10 bases map to TRBD2. The CDR3 contains 17 residues. The junction had 16 bases not matched to a gene; V was cut back by 4 bases and J by 10 bases. CDR1 is LGHDT, CDR2 YNNKEL, per germline (reference sequence). The CDR3, as DNA: TGTGCCAGCAGCCCGTTGGAGAGCGGGAGGGCCCCAGGGGAGCAGTTCTTC. Translation: CASSPLESGRAPGEQFF.

This clonotype has a count of ten or more. The chain employs TRBV7-2 and TRBJ2-1, with 7 bases matching TRBD1. CDR1 SGHTA and CDR2 FQGNSA come from the germline V gene. V trimming: 5 bases; J trimming: 8 bases; junction bases outside the gene matches: 9. This CDR3 spans 14 amino acids. DNA of the CDR3: TGTGCCAGCAGCCGAGACAGGGATGCCGATGAGCAGTTCTTC. It yields the protein CASSRDRDADEQFF.

The chain links TRBV2 to TRBJ2-1, with a weak D call TRBD2 (6 bases). The germline V gene encodes CDR1 SNHLY and CDR2 FYNNEI. The V gene lost 5 bases and the J gene lost 3 bases, with 11 bases spanning the gap. CDR3 length equals 14 residues. The CDR3, as DNA: TGTGCCAGCAGTTTGGACGGGGGCTACAATGAGCAGTTCTTC. Translating it yields CASSLDGGYNEQFF. Full variable domain (missing parts from reference TRBV2 and TRBJ2-1): EPEVTQTPSHQVTQMGQEVILRCVPISNHLYFYWYRQILGQKVEFLVSFYNNEISEKSEIFDDQFSVERPDGSNFTLKIRSTKLEDSAMYFCASSLDGGYNEQFFGPGTRLTVL.

This clonotype was counted ten times or more. The CDR3 spells CASRRASGPYNEQFF. Written as DNA, the CDR3 is TGTGCCAGCAGAAGAGCTAGCGGGCCATACAATGAGCAGTTCTTC. The chain recombines TRBV28 with TRBJ2-1; 8 bases agree with TRBD2. Trimming took 6 bases from V and 4 from J; bases not matched to a gene: 8. CDR3 length equals 15 residues. CDR1 MDHEN and CDR2 SYDVKM come from the germline V gene.

This chain uses TRBV29-1 with TRBJ2-5; 10 nucleotides line up with TRBD2. V shed 6 bases, J shed 5 bases, and the junction held 9 bases outside the gene matches. The germline gives CDR1 SQVTM, CDR2 ANQGSEA. This CDR3 has 14 amino acids. Written as DNA, the CDR3 is TGCAGCGTGACCCCGGGAGCGGGAGGGGAGACCCAGTACTTC. Encoded protein: CSVTPGAGGETQYF.